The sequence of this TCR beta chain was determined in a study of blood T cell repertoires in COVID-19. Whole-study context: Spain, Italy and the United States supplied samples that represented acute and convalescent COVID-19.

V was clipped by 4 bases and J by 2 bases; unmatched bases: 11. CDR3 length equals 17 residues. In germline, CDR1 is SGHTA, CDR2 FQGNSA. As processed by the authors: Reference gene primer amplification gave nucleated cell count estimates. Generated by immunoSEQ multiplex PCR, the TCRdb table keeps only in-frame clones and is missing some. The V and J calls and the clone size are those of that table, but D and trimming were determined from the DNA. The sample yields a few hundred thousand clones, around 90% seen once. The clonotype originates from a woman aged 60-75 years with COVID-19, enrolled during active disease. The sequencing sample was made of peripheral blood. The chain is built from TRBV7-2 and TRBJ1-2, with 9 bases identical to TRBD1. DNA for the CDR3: TGTGCCAGCAGCTCGACTCTGGGACAGGGAGGCAACTATGGCTACACCTTC. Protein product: CASSSTLGQGGNYGYTF.